This TCR beta chain was sequenced during a study of tumor-infiltrating lymphocytes in localized non-small cell lung cancer. Study information: Resected tumor was paired with non-adjacent uninvolved lung from the same patient. Study-level points and caveats: No T-cell fraction difference was seen between IM1 and IM2 tumors. Only some patients had TCR sequencing, depending on available tissue. Tumors had more T cell infiltration than uninvolved lung, per TCRbeta sequencing and CD3 counts.

Libraries were prepared by immunoSEQ multiplex PCR; TCRdb keeps only in-frame clonotypes and omits some of them. Of 14,000 or so clones in the sample, roughly 70% were seen once. As to this clone: Its antigen remains unidentified.

The CDR3 has 15 amino acids. V gave up 3 bases and J gave up 3 bases, with 15 bases separating them. Germline CDR1 is MGHRA and CDR2 is YSYEKL. The sequenced sample consisted of uninvolved lung tissue not adjacent to the tumor. This sequence originates from a human donor with non-small cell lung cancer. The chain employs TRBV4-1 and TRBJ2-7, with D maybe TRBD1 (5 bases). CDR3 loop: CASSQGSATGYEQYF. For the CDR3, the DNA is TGCGCCAGCAGCCAGGGGTCCGCAACAGGCTACGAGCAGTACTTC.